The 27 T cell receptor beta chains below were found in one sample sequenced in a study of response to subunit inactivated influenza vaccine. TCRdb redid the calling of the RT-PCR reads with MiXCR, one entry per CDR3 protein. The table has approximately 700,000 distinct CDR3 sequences, approximately 15% seen once; the top ten hold 5.5% to 7%. Here the sequenced sample was PBMCs from blood, taken 14 to 15 days before vaccination. The origin of the receptors is a middle-aged man who received an inactivated influenza vaccine.

In its sample, this clonotype was seen many times. J is TRBJ2-2 and V is TRBV9; D unresolved. CDR1 and CDR2 (germline): SGDLS, YYNGEE. This CDR3 spans 14 amino acids. V lost 2 bases, J lost 0 bases, and 5 bases lay in between. Here the CDR3 DNA reads TGTGCCAGCAGCGTGGATACGAACACCGGGGAGCTGTTTTTT. Its protein product is CASSVDTNTGELFF.

This clonotype has a handful of counts. The chain employs TRBV15 and TRBJ2-2; maybe TRBD2 (5 bases). The CDR3 loop spans 13 amino acids. Looked up from germline, CDR1 is LNHNV and CDR2 is YYDKDF (reference sequence). Trimming took 4 bases from V and 7 from J, leaving 10 bases between them. The CDR3 reads CATSNGIVGELFF. CDR3 bases: TGTGCCACCAGCAACGGGATTGTCGGGGAGCTGTTTTTT.

This clonotype was seen a handful of times. V and J are TRBV12-3 or TRBV12-4 and TRBJ2-7; 8 bases line up with TRBD1. This CDR3 has 14 residues. J gave up 4 bases and V 6 bases, and 8 bases lay outside the gene matches. The CDR3 region has the DNA TGTGCCAGCAGCCAGGACAGGGTTCCGTACGAGCAGTACTTC. It yields the protein CASSQDRVPYEQYF.

This clonotype was counted a few times. The chain carries TRBV7-9 and TRBJ2-2; maybe TRBD1 (5 bases). CDR1 is SEHNR, CDR2 FQNEAQ, per germline (reference sequence). The CDR3 is 14 amino acids. The ends were cut back, 6 bases at V and 1 base at J, with 9 bases in the middle. The CDR3 DNA reads as TGTGCCAGCAGTGGCAGGGTGAACACCGGGGAGCTGTTTTTT. Translating gives CASSGRVNTGELFF.

The CDR3 sequence is CASSLGDTSGADTQYF. The DNA for the CDR3 is TGTGCCAGCAGTTTGGGGGACACTTCTGGGGCAGATACGCAGTATTTT. This sequence joins TRBV12-3 or TRBV12-4 and TRBJ2-3, with D perhaps matching TRBD1 (6 bases). Trimming pared 3 bases from V and 4 bases from J, leaving 17 bases between. CDR3 length equals 16 residues.

This clonotype was counted a few times. The V and J genes are TRBV29-1 and TRBJ1-2, with 8 bases matching TRBD1. Germline values: CDR1 SQVTM, CDR2 ANQGSEA. The CDR3 is made up of 13 amino acids. V was clipped by 6 bases and J by 4 bases; unmatched bases: 7. In DNA form, the CDR3 reads TGCAGCGTAATGGGCAGGGGGCCCTATGGCTACACCTTC. Translating it yields CSVMGRGPYGYTF. Complete variable domain (other parts from reference TRBV29-1 and TRBJ1-2): SAVISQKPSRDICQRGTSLTIQCQVDSQVTMMFWYRQQPGQSLTLIATANQGSEATYESGFVIDKFPISRPNLTFSTLTVSNMSPEDSSIYLCSVMGRGPYGYTFGSGTRLTVV.

The chain combines TRBV6-2 or TRBV6-3 with TRBJ2-6; D is uncertain. The length of the CDR3 is 16 residues. Germline lookup yields CDR1 MNHEY and CDR2 SVGEGT. The V end lost 7 bases, the J end lost 0 bases, and 13 bases lay between the germline ends. The CDR3 protein is CASKRSRNSGANVLTF. In DNA, the CDR3 is TGTGCCAGCAAACGAAGCAGGAACTCTGGGGCCAACGTCCTGACTTTC.

A few counts support this clonotype. The rearrangement joins TRBV20-1 to TRBJ2-7; 9 positions agree with TRBD1. CDR3 size: 14 residues. V shed 6 bases, J shed 0 bases, and the junction held 6 bases outside the gene matches. CDR1 DFQATT and CDR2 SNEGSKA come from the germline V gene (reference sequence). CDR3 amino acids: CSATQGAISYEQYF. In DNA form, the CDR3 reads TGCAGTGCCACACAGGGGGCCATCTCCTACGAGCAGTACTTC.

Here the CDR3 reads CASRRTGETYEQYF. CDR3 in DNA: TGTGCCAGCAGGAGGACAGGAGAAACCTACGAGCAGTACTTC. This chain joins TRBV12-3 or TRBV12-4 and TRBJ2-7, with 7 bases matching TRBD1. This CDR3 contains 14 residues. V lost 6 bases to trimming and J lost 2 bases; unmatched junction nucleotides: 7.

The V call is TRBV20-1, the J call TRBJ2-1, with 9 bases fitting TRBD2. Trimming took 1 base from V and 4 from J; bases not matched to a gene: 2. This CDR3 has 14 residues. Per germline, CDR1 DFQATT and CDR2 SNEGSKA (reference sequence). The CDR3 sequence: CSARASGVYNEQFF. The CDR3 region has the DNA TGCAGTGCTAGAGCTAGCGGGGTTTACAATGAGCAGTTCTTC.

This clonotype was seen only a few times. DNA of the CDR3: TGCGCCAGCAGCTTGGATATTAGGGTTAACACTGAAGCTTTCTTT. It encodes CASSLDIRVNTEAFF. This chain uses TRBV5-1 with TRBJ1-1; D gene uncertain. This CDR3 has 15 residues. Germline V lookup: CDR1 SGHRS, CDR2 YFSETQ. The germline V and J ends were trimmed by 0 bases and 2 bases, with 11 bases remaining between them.

This clonotype showed up many times. The chain carries TRBV12-3 or TRBV12-4 and TRBJ1-2, with 7 positions matching TRBD1. Trimming took 5 bases from V and 4 from J; bases not matched to a gene: 4. This CDR3 is built from 13 residues. CDR3 protein: CASSPGTVYGYTF. The CDR3 coding sequence is TGTGCCAGCAGTCCCGGGACAGTCTATGGCTACACCTTC.

The chain links TRBV24-1 to TRBJ2-1; 9 nucleotides align to TRBD2. V lost 1 base, J lost 2 bases, and 11 bases stayed unmatched. CDR1 and CDR2 from the germline V gene are KGHDR and SFDVKD. This CDR3 region has 19 residues. The chain's CDR3 is CATSDFPGEAGGPYNEQFF. CDR3 in DNA: TGTGCCACCAGTGATTTTCCAGGGGAAGCGGGAGGCCCCTACAATGAGCAGTTCTTC.

The genes are TRBV6-1 and TRBJ2-7; tentatively, D is TRBD1 or TRBD2 (5 bases each). The CDR3 consists of 13 residues. V lost 8 bases and J lost 7, with 18 bases in between. CDR1 is MNHNS, CDR2 SASEGT, per germline. CDR3 DNA: TGTGCCAGCCGAGCGGTGGGGCGAGGGGAGCAGTACTTC. This gives the protein CASRAVGRGEQYF.

This clonotype was picked up a small number of times. The chain is built from TRBV11-2 and TRBJ1-1; TRBD1 matches at 7 bases. The CDR3 has 14 residues. The V and J ends lost 5 bases and 3 bases, in that order; junction bases with no gene match: 6. Germline CDR1 SGHAT, CDR2 FQNNGV. DNA for the CDR3: TGTGCCAGCAGCCAACTAACAGGGGACACTGAAGCTTTCTTT. It is translated as CASSQLTGDTEAFF.

This clonotype was observed a few times. The chain recombines TRBV12-5 with TRBJ2-3, with D possibly being TRBD1 (5 bases). Per the germline V gene, CDR1 is LGHNT and CDR2 is FRNRAP. V lost 0 bases to trimming and J lost 2 bases, with 12 bases between them. CDR3 length equals 16 residues. CDR3 region: CASGLVTGRPTDTQYF. The CDR3 DNA is TGTGCTAGTGGTTTGGTTACAGGCCGGCCCACAGATACGCAGTATTTT.

The rearrangement links TRBV20-1 to TRBJ2-1; D perhaps matches TRBD2 (6 bases). CDR3 length equals 15 residues. The germline V gene encodes CDR1 DFQATT and CDR2 SNEGSKA (reference sequence). V was pared by 1 base and J by 0 bases, with 10 bases between. The CDR3 sequence: CSARVAASSYNEQFF. CDR3 DNA: TGCAGTGCTAGAGTAGCGGCGAGCTCCTACAATGAGCAGTTCTTC.

The CDR3 reads CASSLGQGAPGDEQFF. CDR3 nucleotides: TGCGCCAGCAGCTTGGGCCAGGGGGCCCCGGGTGATGAGCAGTTCTTC. The V gene is TRBV5-1, the J gene TRBJ2-1; 8 positions match TRBD1. Germline loops: CDR1 SGHRS, CDR2 YFSETQ. The CDR3 is made up of 16 amino acids. J lost 8 bases, V lost 0 bases, and 10 bases had no gene match. The full variable domain, its missing parts supplied by reference TRBV5-1 and TRBJ2-1, is KAGVTQTPRYLIKTRGQQVTLSCSPISGHRSVSWYQQTPGQGLQFLFEYFSETQRNKGNFPGRFSGRQFSNSRSEMNVSTLELGDSALYLCASSLGQGAPGDEQFFGPGTRLTVL.

This clonotype was seen at least ten times. This chain uses TRBV20-1 with TRBJ2-3, with D possibly TRBD2 on 5 matching bases. Germline-derived CDR1 and CDR2 are DFQATT and SNEGSKA (reference sequence). Trimming took off 0 bases at V and 4 bases at J, with 14 bases between the two ends. The CDR3 has 15 amino acids. DNA for the CDR3: TGCAGTGCTAGAGATCAAGGGCTAGCTTCAGATACGCAGTATTTT. Residues: CSARDQGLASDTQYF.

This clonotype has at least ten counts. V and J are TRBV5-1 and TRBJ1-5, with D tentatively TRBD1 (5 bases). Between the trimmed V and J ends, which lost 1 base and 6 bases, there was a span of 17 bases. Germline V gives CDR1 SGHRS, CDR2 YFSETQ. CDR3 length: 16 amino acids. CDR3 residues: CASSLWGREVGQPQHF. The DNA for the CDR3 is TGCGCCAGCAGCTTGTGGGGCAGGGAAGTGGGTCAGCCCCAGCATTTT.

This rearrangement joins TRBV20-1 to TRBJ2-1; TRBD2 matches 8 bases. Germline-derived CDR1 and CDR2 are DFQATT and SNEGSKA (reference sequence). The CDR3 contains 14 residues. In DNA, the CDR3 is TGCAGCTCCCGGGGACTAGTAGCCGTAAATGAGCAGTTCTTC. Protein sequence: CSSRGLVAVNEQFF.

This chain uses TRBV19 with TRBJ2-6; 8 bases are shared with TRBD1. Germline V CDR1 and CDR2: LNHDA, SQIVND (reference sequence). V lost 11 bases to trimming and J lost 2 bases; unmatched junction nucleotides: 5. This CDR3 contains 14 residues. CDR3 in amino acids: CASQDRAGANVLTF. In DNA form, the CDR3 reads TGTGCCTCCCAGGACAGGGCTGGGGCCAACGTCCTGACTTTC.

This clonotype came up a few times. The chain links TRBV14 to TRBJ2-5, with 9 bases that match TRBD1. The length of the CDR3 is 14 residues. V was pared by 4 bases and J by 5 bases, with 5 bases of the junction left unmatched. Germline V CDR1 and CDR2: SGHDN, FVKESK. The CDR3 DNA reads as TGTGCCAGCAGCCCCTGGGACAGGGTGGAGACCCAGTACTTC. It yields the protein CASSPWDRVETQYF.

This clonotype appeared a few times. At one end, the junction sequence differs from germline, possibly due to a read error. This chain joins TRBV4-3 and TRBJ2-7, with a possible D match to TRBD2 (6 bases). The germline CDR1 and CDR2 sequences are LGHNA and YSLEER. The CDR3 loop spans 16 amino acids. CDR3 in DNA: TGCGCCAGCAGCCAAGAATTGGGCGGGGCCGCCATGTCCCACCGATTC. Translated, it gives CASSQELGGAAMSHRF.

This clonotype was seen only a few times. The CDR3 sequence: CASSQTGYAKNIQYF. CDR3 coding DNA: TGTGCCAGCAGCCAAACAGGGTACGCCAAAAACATTCAGTACTTC. V gene TRBV3-1 combines with J gene TRBJ2-4; TRBD1 might be the D (6 bases). This CDR3 has 15 residues. The V end lost 2 bases, the J end lost 1 base, and 9 bases lay between the germline ends. Germline CDR1 and CDR2: LGHDT and YNNKEL (reference sequence).

This clonotype was seen a few times. CDR3 nucleotides: TGTGCCATCAGGGAGGGGGCGAGCGAGCAGTACTTC. This encodes CAIREGASEQYF. The rearrangement uses TRBV10-3 and TRBJ2-7; a possible D gene is TRBD1 (7 bases). This CDR3 comprises 12 residues. The ends were cut back, 6 bases at V and 6 bases at J, with 12 bases in the middle. CDR1 is ENHRY, CDR2 SYGVKD, per germline.

V is TRBV4-1 and J is TRBJ2-3; either TRBD1 or TRBD2 may supply D (5 bases each). The germline V gene has CDR1 MGHRA and CDR2 YSYEKL. V dropped 4 bases and J dropped 4 bases, with 18 bases sitting between them. The CDR3 extends over 16 amino acids. Here the CDR3 reads CASSPRQTPGADTQYF. In DNA, the CDR3 is TGCGCCAGCAGCCCACGACAGACCCCCGGGGCAGATACGCAGTATTTT.